Presented here are 21 T cell receptor beta chains from one specimen sequenced in a study of shared clonotypes between healthy human individuals. Produced via immunoSEQ multiplex PCR; TCRdb's table is partial and in-frame only. The sample lists over 2,000,000 clones, just over 90% occurring once. Naivety among CD8 cells was defined by CD45RO negativity and positive CCR7 selection, thereby excluding terminally differentiated effector memory CD45RA+ cells. Sequenced input: naive CD8+ T cells from PBMCs. Source of these receptors: a man between 18 and 29 years old in good health. Some clones in this sample may be carry-over from other donors' samples.

The V and J genes are TRBV27 and TRBJ2-7; D could derive from TRBD1 or TRBD2 (6 bases each). V lost 10 bases and J 2 bases, leaving 24 bases between the germline ends. The germline gives CDR1 MNHEY, CDR2 SMNVEV (reference sequence). CDR3 length: 16 residues. This chain's CDR3 is CATSRSLGGRAYEQYF. DNA of the CDR3: TGTGCCACCAGCCGTAGTTTGGGGGGCAGGGCCTACGAGCAGTACTTC.

The rearrangement links TRBV2 to TRBJ2-7; 7 positions agree with TRBD2. The germline V gene has CDR1 SNHLY and CDR2 FYNNEI. V shed 8 bases, J shed 0 bases, and the junction held 10 bases outside the gene matches. The CDR3 is made up of 15 amino acids. Here the CDR3 reads CASSDSTSHSYEQYF. The CDR3 DNA sequence: TGTGCCAGCTCTGATTCGACTAGCCACTCCTACGAGCAGTACTTC.

This clone has only one observation. The chain combines TRBV9 with TRBJ1-3; 9 bases are shared with TRBD1. This CDR3 is built from 14 residues. J was trimmed by 2 bases and V by 3 bases; bases with no gene match: 0. The germline gives CDR1 SGDLS, CDR2 YYNGEE. The CDR3 here is CASSGTGAGNTIYF. The DNA of the CDR3 is TGTGCCAGCAGCGGGACAGGGGCTGGAAACACCATATATTTT.

The rearrangement links TRBV28 to TRBJ1-5; the D gene is possibly TRBD1 (5 bases). V was clipped by 9 bases and J by 0 bases, with 12 bases between them. From germline, CDR1 is MDHEN and CDR2 SYDVKM. CDR3 length equals 14 residues. This chain's CDR3 is CASRRDDSNQPQHF. In DNA form, the CDR3 reads TGTGCCAGTCGACGGGACGATAGCAATCAGCCCCAGCATTTT.

The V gene is TRBV25-1, the J gene TRBJ1-2; 7 bases align to TRBD1. This CDR3 spans 14 amino acids. J lost 8 bases, V lost 8 bases, and 14 bases had no gene match. The germline V gene has CDR1 MGHDK and CDR2 SYGVNS. The CDR3 is CASGRGPDYRGYTF. The CDR3 nucleotides read TGTGCCAGCGGAAGGGGGCCTGACTATCGGGGCTACACCTTC.

The chain couples TRBV11-2 to TRBJ2-3, with a tentative D call TRBD2 (5 bases). The V gene lost 8 bases and the J gene lost 2 bases, with 8 bases spanning the gap. Germline V gene data show CDR1 as SGHAT and CDR2 as FQNNGV. The CDR3 contains 12 residues. Written as DNA, the CDR3 is TGTGCCAGCGAGGGCCTCACAGATACGCAGTATTTT. It is translated as CASEGLTDTQYF.

The chain is built from TRBV7-2 and TRBJ2-1; either TRBD1 or TRBD2 may supply D (6 bases each). Germline CDR1 reads SGHTA; CDR2 reads FQGNSA. This CDR3 has 15 amino acids. V shed 5 bases and J shed 7 bases, with 18 bases lying between them. The CDR3: CASSDSAKGGNEQFF. CDR3 sequence (DNA): TGTGCCAGCAGCGATTCCGCGAAAGGGGGGAATGAGCAGTTCTTC.

This clone turned up a few times. In DNA form, the CDR3 reads TGTGCCAGTAGTCTCGACGGGGAGGACACTGAAGCTTTCTTT. Its translation: CASSLDGEDTEAFF. The chain uses TRBV19 and TRBJ1-1; no definite D call. With 5 bases removed from V and 3 bases from J, the gap between germline ends came to 13 bases. This CDR3 has 14 amino acids. From germline, CDR1 is LNHDA and CDR2 SQIVND (reference sequence).

As regards this clone: A much larger clonotype is one base distant, so this may be a read error. The V gene is TRBV7-9, the J gene TRBJ2-5; TRBD1 aligns across 7 bases. The end of the DNA aligns better with TRBJ2-7, so the J call may be wrong. Germline V gene sequence: CDR1 SEHNR, CDR2 FQNEAQ (reference sequence). This CDR3 spans 14 amino acids. The CDR3 loop reads CASSLGDSSYEQYF. The CDR3 nucleotides are TGTGCCAGCAGCTTAGGGGACAGCTCCTACGAGCAGTACTTC.

V gene TRBV4-1 combines with J gene TRBJ2-1; TRBD2 matches 11 bases. CDR3 size: 19 residues. Germline V lookup: CDR1 MGHRA, CDR2 YSYEKL. V dropped 4 bases and J dropped 6; count of bases not matched to a gene: 17. CDR3 residues: CASSPVGPSLAGGRNEQFF. The DNA for the CDR3 is TGCGCCAGCAGCCCCGTTGGCCCAAGTCTAGCGGGAGGACGCAATGAGCAGTTCTTC.

This rearrangement joins TRBV28 to TRBJ2-5; D is unclear. The CDR3 loop spans 15 amino acids. V lost 5 bases and J 0 bases, leaving 13 bases between the germline ends. Germline V lookup: CDR1 MDHEN, CDR2 SYDVKM. The DNA for the CDR3 is TGTGCCAGCAGTGAACCCCAGGAGAACCAAGAGACCCAGTACTTC. It is translated as CASSEPQENQETQYF.

CDR3 protein: CASSGDRGPGEQYF. CDR3 nucleotide sequence: TGTGCCAGCAGTGGAGACAGGGGGCCGGGCGAGCAGTACTTC. The chain is built from TRBV11-2 and TRBJ2-7; TRBD1 matches at 10 bases. With 6 bases clipped from V and 6 bases from J, the junction kept 8 bases outside the gene matches. The CDR3 spans 14 residues. The germline CDR1 and CDR2 sequences are SGHAT and FQNNGV.

This clone was recorded once. V is TRBV6-1 and J is TRBJ1-5; possible D gene TRBD1, 6 bases. V was pared by 1 base and J by 3 bases, with 16 bases between. Germline-derived CDR1 and CDR2 are MNHNS and SASEGT. This CDR3 contains 17 residues. For the CDR3, the DNA is TGTGCCAGCAGTGAAGAGGGGGGCTGGAATCCCAATCAGCCCCAGCATTTT. It is translated as CASSEEGGWNPNQPQHF.

The chain joins TRBV2 to TRBJ2-7, with 9 bases fitting TRBD2. Germline V gene lookup returns CDR1 SNHLY and CDR2 FYNNEI. The V segment lost 4 bases and the J segment 4 bases; nucleotides outside the gene matches: 2. The CDR3 runs 13 residues. In DNA form, the CDR3 reads TGTGCCAGCAGTGCCAGCGGGAGGTACGAGCAGTACTTC. This translates into CASSASGRYEQYF.

This chain connects TRBV5-1 to TRBJ2-7; D is perhaps TRBD2 (5 bases). From germline, CDR1 is SGHRS and CDR2 YFSETQ. V lost 2 bases and J 3 bases, leaving 18 bases between the germline ends. This CDR3 region has 16 residues. The CDR3 region is CASSLLQEGRFYEQYF. For the CDR3, the DNA is TGCGCCAGCAGCTTACTTCAAGAGGGTCGATTCTACGAGCAGTACTTC.

V and J are TRBV23-1 and TRBJ1-1, with no clear D. TRBV23-1 is marked as an open reading frame, function uncertain. Between the trimmed V and J ends, which lost 6 bases and 5 bases, there was a span of 4 bases. The CDR3 length is 10 residues. The CDR3 here is CASSCTEAFF. CDR3 DNA: TGCGCCAGCAGCTGTACTGAAGCTTTCTTT.

This clone has just a few counts. The V and J genes are TRBV5-1 and TRBJ1-1; weak D call: TRBD1 (6 bases). This CDR3 spans 14 amino acids. V was cut by 0 bases and J by 4 bases, with 10 bases left in between. CDR1 is SGHRS, CDR2 YFSETQ, per germline. CDR3 DNA sequence: TGCGCCAGCAGCTTGGCACAGGGCTTCACTGAAGCTTTCTTT. This gives the protein CASSLAQGFTEAFF. The full variable domain, rest sourced from reference TRBV5-1 and TRBJ1-1, is KAGVTQTPRYLIKTRGQQVTLSCSPISGHRSVSWYQQTPGQGLQFLFEYFSETQRNKGNFPGRFSGRQFSNSRSEMNVSTLELGDSALYLCASSLAQGFTEAFFGQGTRLTVV.

The rearrangement uses TRBV9 and TRBJ1-2, with TRBD1 matching 7 bases. CDR1 and CDR2 (germline): SGDLS, YYNGEE. The CDR3 contains 14 residues. V shed 0 bases, J shed 6 bases, and the junction held 5 bases outside the gene matches. The CDR3 protein is CASSVVGDSDGYTF. Written as DNA, the CDR3 is TGTGCCAGCAGCGTAGTTGGGGACAGTGATGGCTACACCTTC.

The chain joins TRBV27 to TRBJ2-3, with D maybe TRBD2 (5 bases). Germline CDR1 MNHEY, CDR2 SMNVEV (reference sequence). Trimming stripped 3 bases from V and 4 bases from J, with 14 bases between. The CDR3 runs 15 residues. CDR3 protein: CASSFSWGSADTQYF. The CDR3 DNA reads TGTGCCAGCAGTTTTAGCTGGGGTAGCGCAGATACGCAGTATTTT.

The gene calls are TRBV10-3 and TRBJ2-5, with 8 bases that match TRBD2. V lost 5 bases and J lost 4; bases outside the gene matches: 3. The CDR3 loop spans 13 amino acids. Germline CDR1 reads ENHRY; CDR2 reads SYGVKD. The CDR3 loop reads CAISRTSSETQYF. The CDR3 nucleotides are TGTGCCATCAGTAGGACTAGCTCAGAGACCCAGTACTTC.

This clone was recorded a few times. This sequence joins TRBV7-9 and TRBJ1-1; D unresolved. Germline CDR1 SEHNR, CDR2 FQNEAQ (reference sequence). This CDR3 spans 13 amino acids. V lost 5 bases and J lost 4, with 11 bases in between. This CDR3 reads CASSRPWGTEAFF. The CDR3 coding sequence is TGTGCCAGCAGCCGGCCATGGGGCACTGAAGCTTTCTTT.